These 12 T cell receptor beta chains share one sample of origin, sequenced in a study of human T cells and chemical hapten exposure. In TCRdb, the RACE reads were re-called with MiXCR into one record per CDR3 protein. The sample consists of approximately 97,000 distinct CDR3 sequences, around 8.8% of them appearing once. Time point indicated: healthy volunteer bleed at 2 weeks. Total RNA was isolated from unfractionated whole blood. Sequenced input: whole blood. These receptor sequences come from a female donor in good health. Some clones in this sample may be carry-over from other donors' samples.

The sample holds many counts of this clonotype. CDR3 nucleotide sequence: TGTGCCAGTACCGAAGGGTATAGCAATCAGCCCCAGCATTTT. Encoded protein: CASTEGYSNQPQHF. The chain is built from TRBV19 and TRBJ1-5; D uncertain. Trimming stripped 7 bases from V and 0 bases from J, with 10 bases between. There are 14 residues in the CDR3. Germline V lookup: CDR1 LNHDA, CDR2 SQIVND (reference sequence). Supplemented by reference TRBV19 and TRBJ1-5, the full variable domain reads DGGITQSPKYLFRKEGQNVTLSCEQNLNHDAMYWYRQDPGQGLRLIYYSQIVNDFQKGDIAEGYSVSREKKESFPLTVTSAQKNPTAFYLCASTEGYSNQPQHFGDGTRLSIL.

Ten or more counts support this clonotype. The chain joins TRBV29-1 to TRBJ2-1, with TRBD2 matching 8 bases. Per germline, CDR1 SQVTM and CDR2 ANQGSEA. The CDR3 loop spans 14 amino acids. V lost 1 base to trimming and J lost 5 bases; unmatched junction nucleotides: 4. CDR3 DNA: TGCAGCGTTGAAGTAGCGGGGTCCCACAATGAGCAGTTCTTC. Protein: CSVEVAGSHNEQFF.

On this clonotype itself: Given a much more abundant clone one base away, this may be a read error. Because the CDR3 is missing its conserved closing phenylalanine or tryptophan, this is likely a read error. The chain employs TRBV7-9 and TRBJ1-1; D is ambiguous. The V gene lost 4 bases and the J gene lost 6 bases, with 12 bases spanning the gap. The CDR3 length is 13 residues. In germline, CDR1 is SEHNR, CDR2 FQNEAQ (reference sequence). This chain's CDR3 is CASSSPPRAEAFL. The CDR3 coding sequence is TGTGCCAGCAGCTCACCTCCGAGGGCTGAAGCTTTCTTA.

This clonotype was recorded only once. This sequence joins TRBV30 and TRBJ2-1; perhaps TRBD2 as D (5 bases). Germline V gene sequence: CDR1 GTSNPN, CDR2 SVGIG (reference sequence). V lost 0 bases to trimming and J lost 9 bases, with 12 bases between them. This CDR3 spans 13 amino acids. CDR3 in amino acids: CAWSVALAGEQFF. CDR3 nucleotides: TGTGCCTGGAGTGTTGCCCTAGCCGGTGAGCAGTTCTTC.

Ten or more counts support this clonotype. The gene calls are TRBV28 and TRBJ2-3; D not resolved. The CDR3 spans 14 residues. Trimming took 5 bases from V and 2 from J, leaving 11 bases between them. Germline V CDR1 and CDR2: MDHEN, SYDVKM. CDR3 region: CASSPTLTTDTQYF. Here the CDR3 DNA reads TGTGCCAGCAGTCCAACACTAACCACAGATACGCAGTATTTT.

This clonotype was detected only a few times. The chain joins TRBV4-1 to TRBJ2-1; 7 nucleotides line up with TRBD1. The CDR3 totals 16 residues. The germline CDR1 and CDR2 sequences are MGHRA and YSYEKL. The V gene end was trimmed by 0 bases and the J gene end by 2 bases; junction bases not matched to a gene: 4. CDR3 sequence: CASSQEGTEAYNEQFF. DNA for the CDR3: TGCGCCAGCAGCCAAGAGGGGACAGAAGCCTACAATGAGCAGTTCTTC.

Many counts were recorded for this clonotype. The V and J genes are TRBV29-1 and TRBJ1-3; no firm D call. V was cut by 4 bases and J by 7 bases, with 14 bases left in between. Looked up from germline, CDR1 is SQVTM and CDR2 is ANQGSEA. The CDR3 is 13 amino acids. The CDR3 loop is CSVVVDPGNTIYF. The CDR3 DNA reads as TGCAGCGTTGTGGTGGACCCGGGGAACACCATATATTTT.

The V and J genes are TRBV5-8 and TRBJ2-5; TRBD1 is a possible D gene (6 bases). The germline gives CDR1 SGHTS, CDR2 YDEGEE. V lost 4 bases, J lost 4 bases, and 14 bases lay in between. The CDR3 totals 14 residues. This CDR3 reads CASSPQGQRETQYF. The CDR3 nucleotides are TGTGCCAGCAGCCCCCAAGGACAGCGAGAGACCCAGTACTTC.

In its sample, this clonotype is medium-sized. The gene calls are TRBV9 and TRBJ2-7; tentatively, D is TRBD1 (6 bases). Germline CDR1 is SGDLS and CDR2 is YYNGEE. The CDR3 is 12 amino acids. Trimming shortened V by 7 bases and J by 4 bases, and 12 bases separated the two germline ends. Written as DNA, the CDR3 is TGTGCCAGCGGACAGCTTCCTTACGAGCAGTACTTC. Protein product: CASGQLPYEQYF.

Here the CDR3 reads CASSHSGGADTQYF. Written as DNA, the CDR3 is TGTGCCAGCAGTCATAGCGGGGGGGCAGATACGCAGTATTTT. The chain couples TRBV12-3 or TRBV12-4 to TRBJ2-3; 11 bases agree with TRBD2. CDR3 length: 14 amino acids. V lost 5 bases to trimming and J lost 4 bases; unmatched junction nucleotides: 2.

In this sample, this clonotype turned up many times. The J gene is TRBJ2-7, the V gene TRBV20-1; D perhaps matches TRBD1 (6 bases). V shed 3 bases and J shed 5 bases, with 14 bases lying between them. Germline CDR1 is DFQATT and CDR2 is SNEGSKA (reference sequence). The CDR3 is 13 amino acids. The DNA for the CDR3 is TGCAGTGCTAGGGGGGCTCGGATAAACGAGCAGTACTTC. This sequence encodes CSARGARINEQYF.

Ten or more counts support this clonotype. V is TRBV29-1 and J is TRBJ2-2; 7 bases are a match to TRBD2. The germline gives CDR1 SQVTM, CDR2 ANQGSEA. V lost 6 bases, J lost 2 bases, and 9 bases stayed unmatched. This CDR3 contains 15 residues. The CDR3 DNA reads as TGCAGCGTCAGAAGACTAGCAGTAAACACCGGGGAGCTGTTTTTT. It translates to CSVRRLAVNTGELFF.